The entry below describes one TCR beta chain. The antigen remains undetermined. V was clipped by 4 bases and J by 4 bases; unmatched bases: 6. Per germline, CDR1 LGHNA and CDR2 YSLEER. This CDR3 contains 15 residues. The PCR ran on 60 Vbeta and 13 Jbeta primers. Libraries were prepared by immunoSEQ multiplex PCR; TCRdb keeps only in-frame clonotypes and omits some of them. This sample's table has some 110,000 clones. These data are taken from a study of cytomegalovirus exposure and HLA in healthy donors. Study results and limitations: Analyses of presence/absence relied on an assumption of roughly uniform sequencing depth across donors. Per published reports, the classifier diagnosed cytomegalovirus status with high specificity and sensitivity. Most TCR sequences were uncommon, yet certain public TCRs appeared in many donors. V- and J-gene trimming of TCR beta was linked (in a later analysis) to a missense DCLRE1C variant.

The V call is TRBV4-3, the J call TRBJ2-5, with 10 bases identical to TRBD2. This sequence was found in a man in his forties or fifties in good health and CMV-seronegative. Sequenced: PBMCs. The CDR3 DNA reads TGCGCCAGCAGCCCGGCGCGACTAGCGGGAGAGACCCAGTACTTC. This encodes CASSPARLAGETQYF.